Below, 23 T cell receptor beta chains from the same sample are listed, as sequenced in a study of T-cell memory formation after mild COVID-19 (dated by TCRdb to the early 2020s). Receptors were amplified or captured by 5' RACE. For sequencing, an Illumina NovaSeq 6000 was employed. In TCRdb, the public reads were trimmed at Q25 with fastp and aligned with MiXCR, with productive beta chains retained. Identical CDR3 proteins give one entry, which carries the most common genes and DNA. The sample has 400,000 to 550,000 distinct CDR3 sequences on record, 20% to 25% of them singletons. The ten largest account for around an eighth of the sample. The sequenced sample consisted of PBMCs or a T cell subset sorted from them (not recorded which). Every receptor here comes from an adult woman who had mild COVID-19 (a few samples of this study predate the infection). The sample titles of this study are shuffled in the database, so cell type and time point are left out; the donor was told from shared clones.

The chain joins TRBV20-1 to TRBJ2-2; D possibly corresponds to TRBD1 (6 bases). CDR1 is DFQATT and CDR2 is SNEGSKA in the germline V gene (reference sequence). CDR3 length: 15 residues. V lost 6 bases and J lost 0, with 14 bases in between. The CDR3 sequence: CSASLAGANTGELFF. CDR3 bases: TGCAGTGCCTCCCTGGCAGGGGCGAACACCGGGGAGCTGTTTTTT.

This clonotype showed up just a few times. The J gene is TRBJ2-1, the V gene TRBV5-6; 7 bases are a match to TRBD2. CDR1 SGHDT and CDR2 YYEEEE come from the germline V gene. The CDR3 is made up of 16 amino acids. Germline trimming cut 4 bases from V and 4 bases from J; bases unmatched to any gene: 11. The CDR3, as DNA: TGTGCCAGCAGCCATAACGATGGACTAGTTTACAATGAGCAGTTCTTC. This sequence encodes CASSHNDGLVYNEQFF.

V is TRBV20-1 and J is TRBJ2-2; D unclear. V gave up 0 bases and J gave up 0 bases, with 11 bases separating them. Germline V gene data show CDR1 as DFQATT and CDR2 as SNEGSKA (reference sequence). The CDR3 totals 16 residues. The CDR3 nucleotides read TGCAGTGCTAGAGATTGGCGCCGGCCGAACACCGGGGAGCTGTTTTTT. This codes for CSARDWRRPNTGELFF.

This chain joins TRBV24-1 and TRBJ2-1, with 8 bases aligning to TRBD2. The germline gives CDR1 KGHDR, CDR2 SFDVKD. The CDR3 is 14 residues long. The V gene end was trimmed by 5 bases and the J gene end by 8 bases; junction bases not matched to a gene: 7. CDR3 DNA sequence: TGTGCCACCAGTGTGCCGGGAGGGGACTATGAGCAGTTCTTC. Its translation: CATSVPGGDYEQFF.

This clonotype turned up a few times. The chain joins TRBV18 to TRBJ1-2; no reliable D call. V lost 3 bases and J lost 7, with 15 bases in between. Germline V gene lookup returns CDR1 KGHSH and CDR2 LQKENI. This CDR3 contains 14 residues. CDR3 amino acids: CASSPRVTQTGYTF. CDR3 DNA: TGTGCCAGCTCACCTCGGGTGACGCAGACTGGCTACACCTTC.

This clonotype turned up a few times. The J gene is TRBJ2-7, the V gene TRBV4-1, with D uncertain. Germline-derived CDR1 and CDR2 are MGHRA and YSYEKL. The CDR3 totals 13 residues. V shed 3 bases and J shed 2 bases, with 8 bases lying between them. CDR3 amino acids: CASSHGSPYEQYF. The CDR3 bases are TGCGCCAGCAGCCACGGCAGTCCCTACGAGCAGTACTTC.

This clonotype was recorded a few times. DNA for the CDR3: TGTGCCAGCAGCCCCCGGACTCGGGCAAGTGAGACCCAGTACTTC. Its translation: CASSPRTRASETQYF. This sequence joins TRBV7-6 and TRBJ2-5; tentatively, D is TRBD2 (5 bases). The CDR3 spans 15 residues. Germline V gene lookup returns CDR1 SGHVS and CDR2 FNYEAQ. The V end lost 5 bases, the J end lost 5 bases, and 18 bases lay between the germline ends.

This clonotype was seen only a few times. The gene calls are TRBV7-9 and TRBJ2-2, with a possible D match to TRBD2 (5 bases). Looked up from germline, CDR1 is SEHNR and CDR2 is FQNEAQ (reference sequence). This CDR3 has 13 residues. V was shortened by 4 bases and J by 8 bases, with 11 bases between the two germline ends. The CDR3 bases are TGTGCCAGCAGCTCCGGGAACCGAGGGGAGCTGTTTTTT. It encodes CASSSGNRGELFF.

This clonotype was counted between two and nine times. CDR3 in DNA: TGCGCCAGCAGCTGGCAGGGGGCAGGGGATGGCTACACCTTC. It is translated as CASSWQGAGDGYTF. This sequence joins TRBV5-1 and TRBJ1-2; TRBD1 matches 8 bases. V gave up 3 bases and J gave up 6 bases; unmatched junction bases: 7. Germline V gives CDR1 SGHRS, CDR2 YFSETQ. This CDR3 region has 14 residues. Full variable domain (missing parts from reference TRBV5-1 and TRBJ1-2): KAGVTQTPRYLIKTRGQQVTLSCSPISGHRSVSWYQQTPGQGLQFLFEYFSETQRNKGNFPGRFSGRQFSNSRSEMNVSTLELGDSALYLCASSWQGAGDGYTFGSGTRLTVV.

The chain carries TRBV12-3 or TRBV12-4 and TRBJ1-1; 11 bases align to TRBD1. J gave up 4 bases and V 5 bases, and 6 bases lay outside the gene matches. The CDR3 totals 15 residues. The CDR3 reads CASSQTGTGGTEAFF. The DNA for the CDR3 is TGTGCCAGCAGTCAGACCGGGACAGGGGGCACTGAAGCTTTCTTT.

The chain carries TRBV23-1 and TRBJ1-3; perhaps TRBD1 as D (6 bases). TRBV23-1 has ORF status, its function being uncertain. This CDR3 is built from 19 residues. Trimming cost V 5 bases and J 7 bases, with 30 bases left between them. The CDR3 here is CASSAPLALGPKGGNTIYF. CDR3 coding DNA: TGCGCCAGCAGTGCACCCCTAGCCCTGGGACCCAAAGGGGGGAACACCATATATTTT.

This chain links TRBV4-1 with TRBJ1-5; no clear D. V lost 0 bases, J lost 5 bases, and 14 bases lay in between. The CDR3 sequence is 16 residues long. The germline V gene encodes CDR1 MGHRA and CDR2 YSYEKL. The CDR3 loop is CASSQERQRVDQPQHF. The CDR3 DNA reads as TGCGCCAGCAGCCAAGAAAGGCAGAGGGTGGATCAGCCCCAGCATTTT.

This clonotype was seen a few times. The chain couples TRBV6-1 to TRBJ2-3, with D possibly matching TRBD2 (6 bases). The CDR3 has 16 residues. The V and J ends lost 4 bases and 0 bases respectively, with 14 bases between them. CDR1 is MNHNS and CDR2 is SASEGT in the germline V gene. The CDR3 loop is CASSVQEGSSTDTQYF. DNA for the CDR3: TGTGCCAGCAGTGTCCAGGAGGGCAGCAGCACAGATACGCAGTATTTT.

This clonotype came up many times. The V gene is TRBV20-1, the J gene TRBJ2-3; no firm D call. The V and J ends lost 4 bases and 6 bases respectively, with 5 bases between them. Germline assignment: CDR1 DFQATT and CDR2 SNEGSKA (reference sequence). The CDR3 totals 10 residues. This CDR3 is CSATTDTQYF. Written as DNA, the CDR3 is TGCAGTGCTACCACTGATACGCAGTATTTT.

The CDR3 DNA reads as TGCAGTGCTAGGACAGAGATCTATGGCTACACCTTC. Residues: CSARTEIYGYTF. The genes are TRBV20-1 and TRBJ1-2, with TRBD1 as a possible D gene (5 bases). CDR3 size: 12 residues. Germline V gene data show CDR1 as DFQATT and CDR2 as SNEGSKA (reference sequence). Trimming stripped 3 bases from V and 4 bases from J, with 9 bases between.

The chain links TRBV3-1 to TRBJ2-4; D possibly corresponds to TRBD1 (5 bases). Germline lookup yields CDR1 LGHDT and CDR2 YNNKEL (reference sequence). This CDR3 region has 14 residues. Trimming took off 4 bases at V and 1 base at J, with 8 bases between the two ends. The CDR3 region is CASSPGHAKNIQYF. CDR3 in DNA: TGTGCCAGCAGCCCCGGACATGCCAAAAACATTCAGTACTTC.

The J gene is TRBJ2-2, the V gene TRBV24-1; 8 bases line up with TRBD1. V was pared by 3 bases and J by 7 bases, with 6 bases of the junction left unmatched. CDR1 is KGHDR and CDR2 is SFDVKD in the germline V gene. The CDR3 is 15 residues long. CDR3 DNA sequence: TGTGCCACCAGTGATGAGTCAGGGGGCGGCGGGGAGCTGTTTTTT. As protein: CATSDESGGGGELFF.

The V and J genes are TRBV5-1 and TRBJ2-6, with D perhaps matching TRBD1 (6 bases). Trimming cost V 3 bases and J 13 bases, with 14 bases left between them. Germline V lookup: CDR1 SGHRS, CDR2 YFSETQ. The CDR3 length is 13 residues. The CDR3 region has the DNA TGCGCCAGCAGCTCAGACAGGCCCCGGGTCCTGACTTTC. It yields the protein CASSSDRPRVLTF.

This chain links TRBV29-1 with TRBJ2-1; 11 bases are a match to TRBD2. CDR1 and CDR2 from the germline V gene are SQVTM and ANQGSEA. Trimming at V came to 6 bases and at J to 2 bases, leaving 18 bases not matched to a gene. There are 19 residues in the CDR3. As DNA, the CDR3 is TGCAGCGTAGGAGGGAGTCCTAAGACTAGCGGGGCCACCTACAATGAGCAGTTCTTC. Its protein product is CSVGGSPKTSGATYNEQFF.

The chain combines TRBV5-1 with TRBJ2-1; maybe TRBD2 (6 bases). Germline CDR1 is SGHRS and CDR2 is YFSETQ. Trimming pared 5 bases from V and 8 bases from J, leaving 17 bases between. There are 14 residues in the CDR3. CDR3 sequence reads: CASSLRTSGDEQFF. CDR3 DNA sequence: TGCGCCAGCAGTCTCCGGACCTCGGGGGATGAGCAGTTCTTC.

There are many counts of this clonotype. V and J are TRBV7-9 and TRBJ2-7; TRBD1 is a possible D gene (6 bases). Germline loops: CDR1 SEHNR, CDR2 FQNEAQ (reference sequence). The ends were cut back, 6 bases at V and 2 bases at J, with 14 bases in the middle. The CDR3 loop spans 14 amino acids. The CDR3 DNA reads TGTGCCAGCAGGCCAAATGGACAGACCTACGAGCAGTACTTC. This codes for CASRPNGQTYEQYF.

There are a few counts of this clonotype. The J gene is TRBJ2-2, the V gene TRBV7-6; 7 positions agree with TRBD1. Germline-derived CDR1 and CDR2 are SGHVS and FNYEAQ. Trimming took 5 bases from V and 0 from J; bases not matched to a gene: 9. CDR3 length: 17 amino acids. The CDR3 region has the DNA TGTGCCAGCAGCCCTACTTTGACAGGGACGAACACCGGGGAGCTGTTTTTT. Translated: CASSPTLTGTNTGELFF.

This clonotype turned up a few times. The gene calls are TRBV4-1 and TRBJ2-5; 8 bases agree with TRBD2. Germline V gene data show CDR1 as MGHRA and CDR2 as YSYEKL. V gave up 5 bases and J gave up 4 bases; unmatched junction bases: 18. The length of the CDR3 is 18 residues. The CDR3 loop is CASSTGSRLARGSETQYF. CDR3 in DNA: TGCGCCAGCAGCACCGGGAGCCGACTAGCGAGAGGTTCAGAGACCCAGTACTTC.